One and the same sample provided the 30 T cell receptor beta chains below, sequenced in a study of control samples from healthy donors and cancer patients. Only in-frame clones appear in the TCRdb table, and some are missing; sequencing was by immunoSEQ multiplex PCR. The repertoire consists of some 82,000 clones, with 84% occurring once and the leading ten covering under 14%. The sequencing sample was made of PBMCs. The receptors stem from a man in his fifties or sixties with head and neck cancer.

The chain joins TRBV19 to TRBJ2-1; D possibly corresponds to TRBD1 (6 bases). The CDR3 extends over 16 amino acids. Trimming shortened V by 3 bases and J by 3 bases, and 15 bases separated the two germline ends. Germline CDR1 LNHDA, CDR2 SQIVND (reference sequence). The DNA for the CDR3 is TGTGCCAGTAGTATTTACGCAGGGGCGAACTACAATGAGCAGTTCTTC. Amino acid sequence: CASSIYAGANYNEQFF.

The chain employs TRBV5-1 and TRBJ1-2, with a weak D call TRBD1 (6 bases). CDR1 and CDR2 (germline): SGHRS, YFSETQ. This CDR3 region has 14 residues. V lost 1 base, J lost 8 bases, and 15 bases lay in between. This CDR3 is CASSLYAGADGYTF. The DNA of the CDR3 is TGCGCCAGCAGCTTGTATGCGGGGGCGGACGGCTACACCTTC.

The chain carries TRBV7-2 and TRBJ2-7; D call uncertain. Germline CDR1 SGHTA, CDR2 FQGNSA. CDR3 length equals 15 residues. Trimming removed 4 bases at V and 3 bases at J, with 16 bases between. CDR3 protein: CASSSSRSFGYEQYF. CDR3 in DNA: TGTGCCAGCAGCTCCTCCCGGTCATTTGGCTACGAGCAGTACTTC.

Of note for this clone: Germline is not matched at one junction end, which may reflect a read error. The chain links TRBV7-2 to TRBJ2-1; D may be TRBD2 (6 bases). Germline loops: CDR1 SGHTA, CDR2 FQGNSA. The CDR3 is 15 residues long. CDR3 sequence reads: CASSVAVSSYNEQFF. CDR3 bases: TGTGCCAGCAGCGTAGCGGTTAGCTCCTACAATGAGCAGTTCTTC.

The CDR3: CASSRGATSTDTQYF. CDR3 DNA: TGTGCCAGCTCACGCGGCGCAACTAGCACAGATACGCAGTATTTT. The chain uses TRBV18 and TRBJ2-3; no firm D call. The germline V gene has CDR1 KGHSH and CDR2 LQKENI. The CDR3 consists of 15 residues. Trimming shortened V by 4 bases and J by 0 bases, and 11 bases separated the two germline ends. Supplemented by reference TRBV18 and TRBJ2-3, the full variable domain reads NAGVMQNPRHLVRRRGQEARLRCSPMKGHSHVYWYRQLPEEGLKFMVYLQKENIIDESGMPKERFSAEFPKEGPSILRIQQVVRGDSAAYFCASSRGATSTDTQYFGPGTRLTVL.

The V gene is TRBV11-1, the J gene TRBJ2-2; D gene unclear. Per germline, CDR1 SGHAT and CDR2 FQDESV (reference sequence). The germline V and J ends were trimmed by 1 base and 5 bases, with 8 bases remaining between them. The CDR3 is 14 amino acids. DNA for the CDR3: TGTGCCAGCAGCTTAGGACTGGTAACCGGGGAGCTGTTTTTT. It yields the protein CASSLGLVTGELFF.

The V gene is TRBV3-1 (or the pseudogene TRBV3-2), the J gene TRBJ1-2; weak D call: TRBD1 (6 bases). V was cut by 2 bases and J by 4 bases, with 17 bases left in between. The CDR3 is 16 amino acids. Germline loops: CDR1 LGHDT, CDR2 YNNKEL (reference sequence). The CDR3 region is CASSQNLRGGGYGYTF. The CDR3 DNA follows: TGTGCCAGCAGCCAAAACCTGAGAGGGGGTGGCTATGGCTACACCTTC.

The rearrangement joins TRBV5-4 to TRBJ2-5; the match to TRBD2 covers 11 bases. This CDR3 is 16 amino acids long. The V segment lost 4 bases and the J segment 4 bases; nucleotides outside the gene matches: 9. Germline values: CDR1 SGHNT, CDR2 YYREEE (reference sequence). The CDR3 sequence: CASSKTSGSGGETQYF. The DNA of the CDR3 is TGTGCCAGCAGCAAAACTAGCGGGAGCGGGGGAGAGACCCAGTACTTC. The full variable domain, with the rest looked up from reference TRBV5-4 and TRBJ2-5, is ETGVTQSPTHLIKTRGQQVTLRCSSQSGHNTVSWYQQALGQGPQFIFQYYREEENGRGNFPPRFSGLQFPNYSSELNVNALELDDSALYLCASSKTSGSGGETQYFGPGTRLLVL.

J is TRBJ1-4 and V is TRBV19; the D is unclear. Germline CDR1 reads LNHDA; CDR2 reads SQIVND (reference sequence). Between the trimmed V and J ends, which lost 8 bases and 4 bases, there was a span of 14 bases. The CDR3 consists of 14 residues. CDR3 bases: TGTGCCAGTCAGAGGAAGGCGCATAATGAAAAACTGTTTTTT. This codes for CASQRKAHNEKLFF.

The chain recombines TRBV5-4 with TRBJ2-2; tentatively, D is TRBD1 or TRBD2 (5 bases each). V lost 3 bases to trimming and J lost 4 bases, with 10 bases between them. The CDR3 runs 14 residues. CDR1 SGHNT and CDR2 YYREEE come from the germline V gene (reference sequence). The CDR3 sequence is CASSWDGTTGELFF. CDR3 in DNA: TGTGCCAGCAGCTGGGACGGCACCACCGGGGAGCTGTTTTTT.

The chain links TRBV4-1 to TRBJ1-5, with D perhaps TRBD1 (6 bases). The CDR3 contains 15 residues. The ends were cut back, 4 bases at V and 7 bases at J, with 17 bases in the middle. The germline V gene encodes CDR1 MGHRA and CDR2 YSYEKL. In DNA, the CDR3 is TGCGCCAGCAGCCGACAGACAGACAGGTACCAGCCCCAGCATTTT. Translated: CASSRQTDRYQPQHF.

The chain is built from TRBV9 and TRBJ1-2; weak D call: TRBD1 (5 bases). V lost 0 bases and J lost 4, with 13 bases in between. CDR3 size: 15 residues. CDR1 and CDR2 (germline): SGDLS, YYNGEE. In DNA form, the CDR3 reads TGTGCCAGCAGCGTAGCTCAGGGAATGGGCTATGGCTACACCTTC. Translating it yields CASSVAQGMGYGYTF.

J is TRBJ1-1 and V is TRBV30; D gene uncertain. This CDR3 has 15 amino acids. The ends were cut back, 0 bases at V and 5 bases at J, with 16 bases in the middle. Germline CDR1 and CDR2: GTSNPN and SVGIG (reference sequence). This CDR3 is CAWSVMRSQATEAFF. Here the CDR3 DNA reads TGTGCCTGGAGTGTAATGAGGTCGCAGGCGACTGAAGCTTTCTTT.

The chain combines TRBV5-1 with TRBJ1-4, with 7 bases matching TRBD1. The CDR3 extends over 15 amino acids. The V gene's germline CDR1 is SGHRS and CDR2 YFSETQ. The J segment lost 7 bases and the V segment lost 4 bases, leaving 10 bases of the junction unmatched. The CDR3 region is CASSQQQGVGEKLFF. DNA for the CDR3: TGCGCCAGCAGCCAACAGCAGGGGGTCGGTGAAAAACTGTTTTTT.

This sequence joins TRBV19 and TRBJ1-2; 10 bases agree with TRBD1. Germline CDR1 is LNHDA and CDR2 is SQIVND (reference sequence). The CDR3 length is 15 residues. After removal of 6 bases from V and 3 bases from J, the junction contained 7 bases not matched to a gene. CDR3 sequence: CASSYGTGVYYGYTF. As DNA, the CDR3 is TGTGCCAGTAGCTACGGGACAGGGGTCTACTATGGCTACACCTTC. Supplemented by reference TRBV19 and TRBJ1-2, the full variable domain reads DGGITQSPKYLFRKEGQNVTLSCEQNLNHDAMYWYRQDPGQGLRLIYYSQIVNDFQKGDIAEGYSVSREKKESFPLTVTSAQKNPTAFYLCASSYGTGVYYGYTFGSGTRLTVV.

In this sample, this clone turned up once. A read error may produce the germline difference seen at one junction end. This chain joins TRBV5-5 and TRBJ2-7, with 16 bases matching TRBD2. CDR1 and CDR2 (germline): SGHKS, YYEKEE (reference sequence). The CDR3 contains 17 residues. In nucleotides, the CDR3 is TGTGCCAGCAGCCTGGGACTAGCGGGAGGGCCCTCCCACGAGCAGTACTTC. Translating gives CASSLGLAGGPSHEQYF.

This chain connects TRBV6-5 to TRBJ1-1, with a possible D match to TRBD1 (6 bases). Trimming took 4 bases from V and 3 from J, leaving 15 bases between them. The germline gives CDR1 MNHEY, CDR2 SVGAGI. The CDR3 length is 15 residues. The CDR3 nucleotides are TGTGCCAGCAGTTCGTACAGGGCCGTCGACACTGAAGCTTTCTTT. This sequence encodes CASSSYRAVDTEAFF.

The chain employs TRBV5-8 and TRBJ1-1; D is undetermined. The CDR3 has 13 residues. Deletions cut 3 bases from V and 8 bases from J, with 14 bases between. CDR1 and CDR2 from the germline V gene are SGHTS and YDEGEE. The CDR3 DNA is TGTGCCAGCAGCTCGCAAAATACTGAGGAAGCTTTCTTT. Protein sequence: CASSSQNTEEAFF.

CDR3 coding DNA: TGCGCCAGCAGCCCCTCGCGCCTAATCTCCTACGAGCAGTACTTC. Protein product: CASSPSRLISYEQYF. The chain employs TRBV4-1 and TRBJ2-7, with unresolved D. The germline gives CDR1 MGHRA, CDR2 YSYEKL. Trimming removed 4 bases from V and 0 bases from J, with 13 bases in between. The CDR3 totals 15 residues.

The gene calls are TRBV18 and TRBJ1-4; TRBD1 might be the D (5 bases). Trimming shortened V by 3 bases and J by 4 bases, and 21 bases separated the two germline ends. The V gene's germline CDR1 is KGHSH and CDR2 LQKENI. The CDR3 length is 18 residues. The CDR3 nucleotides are TGTGCCAGCTCACCCCAGGGACGGAAGATTACCGTTAATGAAAAACTGTTTTTT. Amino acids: CASSPQGRKITVNEKLFF.

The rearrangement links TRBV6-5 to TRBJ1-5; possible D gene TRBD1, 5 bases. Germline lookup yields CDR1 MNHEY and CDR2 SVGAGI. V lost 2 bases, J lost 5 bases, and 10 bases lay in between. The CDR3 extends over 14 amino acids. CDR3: CASSYGATDQPQHF. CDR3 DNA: TGTGCCAGCAGTTACGGGGCCACAGATCAGCCCCAGCATTTT.

CDR3 region: CASSPPTSSGRDNEQFF. For the CDR3, the DNA is TGTGCCAGCAGTCCCCCTACCTCTAGCGGGAGGGACAATGAGCAGTTCTTC. V usage is TRBV6-6 and J usage is TRBJ2-1; 12 nucleotides align to TRBD2. CDR1 is MNHNY and CDR2 is SVGAGI in the germline V gene (reference sequence). The CDR3 covers 17 residues. Trimming removed 5 bases from V and 5 bases from J; junction bases left unmatched: 10.

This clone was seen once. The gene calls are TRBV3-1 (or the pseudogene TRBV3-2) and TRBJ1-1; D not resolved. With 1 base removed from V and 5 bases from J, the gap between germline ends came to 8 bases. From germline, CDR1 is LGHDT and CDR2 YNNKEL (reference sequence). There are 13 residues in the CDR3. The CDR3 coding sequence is TGTGCCAGCAGCCAAGGTGCGCGAACTGAAGCTTTCTTT. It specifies CASSQGARTEAFF.

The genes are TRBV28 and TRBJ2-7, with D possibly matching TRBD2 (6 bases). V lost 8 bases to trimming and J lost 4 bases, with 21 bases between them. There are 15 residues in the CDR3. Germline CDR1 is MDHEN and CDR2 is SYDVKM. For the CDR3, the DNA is TGTGCCAGCGAAAGGAGCCGGGACTTTCCTTACGAGCAGTACTTC. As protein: CASERSRDFPYEQYF.

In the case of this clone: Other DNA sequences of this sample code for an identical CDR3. CDR3 nucleotide sequence: TGCAGTGCTAGAGGACTAAGGGAGCAGTACTTC. Its protein is CSARGLREQYF. The J gene is TRBJ2-7, the V gene TRBV20-1, with a possible D match to TRBD2 (5 bases). V was cut by 1 base and J by 7 bases, with 8 bases left in between. Per the germline V gene, CDR1 is DFQATT and CDR2 is SNEGSKA (reference sequence). This CDR3 is built from 11 residues.

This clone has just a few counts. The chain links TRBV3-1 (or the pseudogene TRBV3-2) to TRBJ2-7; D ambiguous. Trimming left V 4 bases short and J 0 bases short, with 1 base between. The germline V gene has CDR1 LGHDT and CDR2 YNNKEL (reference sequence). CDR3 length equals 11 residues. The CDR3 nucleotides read TGTGCCAGCAGCCTCTCCTACGAGCAGTACTTC. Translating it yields CASSLSYEQYF.

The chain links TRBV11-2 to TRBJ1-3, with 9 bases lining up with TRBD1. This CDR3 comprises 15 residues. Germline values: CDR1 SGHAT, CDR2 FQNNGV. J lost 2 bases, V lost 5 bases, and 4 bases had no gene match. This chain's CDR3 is CASSPRTGAGNTIYF. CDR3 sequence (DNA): TGTGCCAGCAGCCCCCGGACAGGGGCTGGAAACACCATATATTTT.

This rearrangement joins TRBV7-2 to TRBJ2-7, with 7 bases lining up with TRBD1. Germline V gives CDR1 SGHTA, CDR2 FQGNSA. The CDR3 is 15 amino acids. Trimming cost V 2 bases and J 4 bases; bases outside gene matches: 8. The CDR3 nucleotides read TGTGCCAGCAGCTTATATTGGACAGGAGGATACGAGCAGTACTTC. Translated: CASSLYWTGGYEQYF.

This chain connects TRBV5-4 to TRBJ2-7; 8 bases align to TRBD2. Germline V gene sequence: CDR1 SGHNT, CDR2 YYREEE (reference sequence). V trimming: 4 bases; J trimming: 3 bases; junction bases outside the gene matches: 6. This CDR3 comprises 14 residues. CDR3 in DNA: TGTGCCAGCAGCGGTCCGGGACTAGGCTACGAGCAGTACTTC. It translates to CASSGPGLGYEQYF.

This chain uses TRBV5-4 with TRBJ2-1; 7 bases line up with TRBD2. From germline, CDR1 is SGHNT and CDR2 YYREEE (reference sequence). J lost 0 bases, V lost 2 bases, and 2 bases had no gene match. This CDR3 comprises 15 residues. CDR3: CASSLGGGSYNEQFF. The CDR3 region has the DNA TGTGCCAGCAGCTTAGGCGGGGGCTCCTACAATGAGCAGTTCTTC.